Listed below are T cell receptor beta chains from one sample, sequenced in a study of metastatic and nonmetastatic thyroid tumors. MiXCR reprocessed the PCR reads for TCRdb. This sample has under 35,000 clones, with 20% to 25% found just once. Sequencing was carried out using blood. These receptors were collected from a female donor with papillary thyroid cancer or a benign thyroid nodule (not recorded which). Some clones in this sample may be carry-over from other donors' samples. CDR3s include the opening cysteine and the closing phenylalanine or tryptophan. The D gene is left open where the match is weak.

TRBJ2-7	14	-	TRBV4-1	CASSQDLGYREQYF
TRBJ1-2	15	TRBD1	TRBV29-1	CSVSYTGTAGLGYTF
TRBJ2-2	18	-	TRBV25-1	CASSAYTPPTGNTGELFF
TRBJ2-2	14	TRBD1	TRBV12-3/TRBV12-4	CASSPAGGYGELFF
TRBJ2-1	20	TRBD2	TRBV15	CATSRDVWLAGVGSYNEQFF
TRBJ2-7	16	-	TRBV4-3	CASSKLPGETTYEQYF
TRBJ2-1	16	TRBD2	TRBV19	CASSSRTGTRGDEQFF
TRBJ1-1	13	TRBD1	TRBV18	CASSTGQKTEAFF
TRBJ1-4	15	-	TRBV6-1	CATKSSGVLDEKLFF
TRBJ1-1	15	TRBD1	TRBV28	CASSASRGSWTEAFF
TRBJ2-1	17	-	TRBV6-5	CASSPLLVDPTYNEQFF
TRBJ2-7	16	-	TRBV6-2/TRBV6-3	CASTQSWPTQVYEQYF
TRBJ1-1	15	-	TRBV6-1	CASSEQGFRNTEAFF
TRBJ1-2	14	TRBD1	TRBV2	CASSVETGNYGYTF
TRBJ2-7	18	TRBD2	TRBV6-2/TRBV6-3	CASETRGSGTSGSYEQYF
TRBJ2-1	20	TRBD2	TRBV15	CATSRDVRLAGVGSYNEQFF
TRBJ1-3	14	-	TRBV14	CASSHSGARNTIYF
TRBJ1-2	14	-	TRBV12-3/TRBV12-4	CASSFGDRVYGYTF
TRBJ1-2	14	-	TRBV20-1	CSAMGAATNYGYTF
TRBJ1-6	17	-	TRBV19	CASSIAGESSYNSPLHF
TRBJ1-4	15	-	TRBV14	CASSQDLGANEKLFF
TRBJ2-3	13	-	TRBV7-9	CASSPPGEDTQYF
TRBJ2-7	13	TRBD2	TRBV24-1	CATRESGNYEQYF
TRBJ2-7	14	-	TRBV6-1	CASSDTGRGREQYF
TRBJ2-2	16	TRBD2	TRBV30	CAWSGESGSNTGELFF
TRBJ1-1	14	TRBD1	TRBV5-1	CASRLNTGETEAFF
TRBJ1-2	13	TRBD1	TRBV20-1	CSARRGHLCVYTF
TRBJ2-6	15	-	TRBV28	CASGSSGSGANVLTF
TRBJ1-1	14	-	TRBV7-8	CASSSSPADTEAIF
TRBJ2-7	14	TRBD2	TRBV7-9	CASSRLAGGYEQYF
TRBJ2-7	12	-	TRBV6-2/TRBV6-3	CASSLISVEQYF
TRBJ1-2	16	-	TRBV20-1	CSAAPARVLKPYGYTF